This TCR beta chain was sequenced in a study of cytomegalovirus exposure and HLA in healthy donors. Primers included in the PCR were 60 Vbeta and 13 Jbeta primers. Generated by immunoSEQ multiplex PCR, the TCRdb table keeps only in-frame clones and is missing some. Among approximately 160,000 clones listed, over 75% were seen once. Germline CDR1 MGHRA, CDR2 YSYEKL. The CDR3 runs to 17 residues. V was clipped by 0 bases and J by 6 bases, with 19 bases between them. The TCR sequence derives from a woman aged 25 to 39 in good health and CMV-seronegative. The sequencing sample was made of PBMCs. V gene TRBV4-1 combines with J gene TRBJ2-3, with D possibly TRBD1 on 6 matching bases. The CDR3 nucleotides read TGCGCCAGCAGCCAAGAAGAGCAGGGGAGCAATATGGATACGCAGTATTTT. Protein product: CASSQEEQGSNMDTQYF.